This T cell receptor (beta chain) was retrieved from a study of brain T cells in children with intractable seizures. Documented time point: blood from clinic visit 5 months post-surgery; TSC patient then seizure free. Surgery cases with the highest brain T cell transcript signatures were chosen for sequencing. Pre-surgery treatment included at least one anti-epileptic drug. Points on this clone: The target antigen is unknown.

Trimming took off 9 bases at V and 7 bases at J, with 11 bases between the two ends. The germline V gene has CDR1 KGHDR and CDR2 SFDVKD. CDR3 length equals 12 residues. General observations from the study: Absence of clones before surgery may stem from lower sequencing depth.

Here immunoSEQ multiplex PCR was the method, and the copy in TCRdb shows in-frame clones only, minus some. The sample lists around 340,000 clones; over 90% were seen once. The clonotype was recovered from a boy younger than two with tuberous sclerosis and intractable seizures. The material was peripheral blood, obtained 4 to 5 months after surgery. This chain connects TRBV24-1 to TRBJ2-2, with D perhaps given as TRBD1 or TRBD2 (5 bases each). CDR3 in amino acids: CATSGPSGELFF. CDR3 nucleotides: TGTGCCACCTCGGGACCAAGCGGGGAGCTGTTTTTT.